This record looks at one TCR beta chain sequence and its context. The table lists this clonotype with many counts. Which antigen it targets is not known. No base qualities exist here, and no much larger clone lies one base off it. The time point label, as the study defines it: patch test 2, 6 weeks after DPC sensitization. The sample's treatment or condition label, in plain terms: therapeutic diphenylcyclopropenone sensitization with weekly scalp DPC. Blood at each patch-test visit was drawn before the patch test was applied. Patients were eligible if aged 18 to 70, diagnosed with alopecia and judged suitable for DPC therapy, and pregnant patients were excluded. Total RNA was extracted from unfractionated whole blood collected in Tempus Blood RNA tubes. The method was RACE. These reads were obtained on a NextSeq 500. During library preparation, unique molecular identifiers were attached to individual cDNA molecules so that TCRs could be counted quantitatively and reproducibly. Both TCR alpha and TCR beta chains were sequenced from each blood RNA sample. The source study handled its data this way. A median of about 87,000 TCRs per sample was observed, with a range of 23,224 to 690,600. V, J and CDR3 annotation of the TCR reads was carried out using the Decombinator software suite. Every sample was subsampled to the same number of TCRs (28,000) for the PS versus PT1 abundance plots. TCRs were defined as expanded if absent before sensitization and observed at least eight times at the 2-week time point. TCRdb handled the public reads itself, with Q25 trimming in fastp and clone calling in MiXCR, and kept productive beta chains. Every entry covers one CDR3 protein and lists the most common genes and DNA from its rows. TCRdb, not the authors, supplied the V and J calls. Recorded for this sample are about 85,000 distinct CDR3 sequences; around 10% of them occurred a single time. Jointly, the top ten make up roughly 1.5% of the sample.

These data are taken from a study of human T cells and chemical hapten exposure (dated by TCRdb to 2020 to 2022). In terms of the full investigation: For sensitization, 2% DPC in acetone was applied to a 2 cm by 2 cm area of upper inner arm skin. Blood was sampled from patients pre-sensitization (week 0) and at 2, 6 and about 24 weeks after DPC sensitization. Libraries were pooled for sequencing, and per-sample TCR yields varied mainly because of small differences in library volumes within the pool. Most of the patients in the cohort were female, and the cohort covered alopecia areata with under or over 50% scalp involvement, alopecia totalis and alopecia universalis. The study tracked peripheral blood TCR repertoire changes in vivo during primary and secondary sensitization to the hapten diphenylcyclopropenone (DPC) in alopecia patients. Patients additionally received weekly therapeutic DPC doses to the scalp throughout the roughly 25-week study period. Patch testing on the upper back used Finn chambers containing 0.01% DPC, with scoring done after 6 days according to International Contact Dermatitis Research Group standards. Blood for TCR sequencing was provided by twenty-nine alopecia patients at one to four time points (pre-sensitization, 2, 6 and 24 weeks). Results and caveats for the whole study, not just this receptor: After repeated subsampling, changes were observed in the strength of the expansion versus patch-test correlation and in the threshold at which the correlation became significant. Patch test score correlated positively with the number of PT1 expanded TCRs, reaching significance at thresholds 8, 16 and 32 but not at 4. Because every patient had alopecia, a presumed autoimmune disease, the patients' immune response might differ from that of healthy individuals. No change with DPC sensitization was found in the number of TCRs above 1 in 1000 frequency, and no evidence of global repertoire structure alterations was found. Expanded TCRs formed significantly more large CDR3 similarity clusters than pre-sensitization or healthy control sets, consistent with antigen-driven responses.

Reading from cysteine to phenylalanine, the CDR3 counts 14 amino acids. The entry retains the CDR3 DNA only, 42 bases that are in frame from base 1. CDR1 and CDR2 (SSHAT, FNYEAQ) derive from the germline V gene (reference sequence). The germline V and J ends show losses of 5 bases and 3 bases respectively, and no gene match explains 6 bases of the junction. The sequence was obtained from a man aged 18 to 35 with alopecia areata. Some clones in this sample may be carry-over from other donors' samples. Sequenced here: whole blood, sampled in connection with sensitization to the hapten diphenylcyclopropenone (DPC). The rearrangement joined TRBV7-7 to TRBJ2-5, with TRBD1 identical over 7 junction bases. The sequenced DNA is TGTGCCAGCAGCCCAGGGACAGAAAAAGAGACCCAGTACTTC. Its translation is CASSPGTEKETQYF.